A few counts support the clone carrying this T cell receptor beta chain. These data are taken from a study of blood T cells in healthy people across ages. Every sample yielded at least 6.5 million isolated PBMCs. Germline loops: CDR1 DFQATT, CDR2 SNEGSKA (reference sequence). The CDR3 length is 14 residues. Together with a sample-barcoded 5' primer, a J-beta primer mix was included in a second PCR lasting roughly 7 to 11 cycles. MiXCR was run by TCRdb on the 5' RACE reads, yielding one entry per CDR3 protein. This sample yields just over 800,000 distinct CDR3 sequences, of which 62% are seen a single time; roughly a quarter belongs to the top ten.

The sequence derives from a man aged 25-45 years in good health. Sequencing used blood. The J gene is TRBJ2-5, the V gene TRBV20-1; tentative D call: TRBD2 (5 bases). The J call may be in error: the DNA end matches TRBJ2-7 better. The CDR3 DNA follows: TGCAGTGCTAGAGTTGCTAGTGGAGGCTACGAGCAGTACTTC. This encodes CSARVASGGYEQYF.